This T cell receptor beta chain comes out of a study of post-analysis software for immune sequencing data (dated by TCRdb to about 2015). For the wider study: Disease courses on record covered relapsing-remitting, secondary progressive and progressive-relapsing multiple sclerosis, though some patients had no subtype annotation. The patient repertoires were compared against 11 previously published healthy control repertoires obtained from donors aged about 6 to 26 years. A subset of samples was prepared in parallel using single-end sample barcoding, then pooled and co-amplified after Illumina adapter ligation.

Concerning this clonotype: This receptor's antigen is unknown. Base qualities are not at hand, and no much larger clone is one base apart.

The method was PCR. Reads for this sample came from an Illumina HiSeq 2500. Unique molecular identifiers were incorporated into TCR beta cDNA libraries to reduce PCR and sequencing biases. Per 1 to 10 million input T cells, roughly 500,000 cDNA molecules were obtained, such that each molecule approximated one T cell. The same protocol used for the earlier healthy control dataset was applied to prepare and sequence the patient libraries. Samples belonging to the same batch were prepared together, multiplexed and sequenced on a shared HiSeq lane. Per the original workflow: MIGEC handled the raw barcoded reads, throwing out single-read molecular identifier groups before consensus assembly and CDR3 extraction. VDJtools was used for post-analysis of the clonotype tables, with diversity normalized by down-sampling every dataset to the smallest sample size. Repertoire overlap clustering matched CDR3 amino acid but not nucleotide sequences to correct batch-related cross-sample contamination. Using fastp trimming at Q25 and MiXCR clonotype assembly, TCRdb reanalyzed the public sequencing data and kept in-frame beta chains. Each entry is one CDR3 protein sequence, shown with its most common DNA and genes. TCRdb assigned the V and J calls; the authors' analysis was not used. Here the sample has roughly 400,000 distinct CDR3 sequences; more than 30% occur a single time. About 7.6% of the sample is held by the ten biggest clonotypes.

The study at large found these results: The control group was slightly older than the multiple sclerosis patient group. Significantly higher frequencies in patients than in controls were found for several TRBV segments, including TRBV5-6, TRBV5-1 and TRBV20-1. Normalized Chao1 diversity was significantly lower in multiple sclerosis patients than controls, suggesting substantial peripheral T-cell clonal expansion. Strong co-clustering of samples prepared in the same batch was shown by direct clustering with F measure, prompting a batch-effect correction.

Per the germline V gene (reference sequence), DFQATT is the CDR1 and SNEGSKA is the CDR2. The V and J ends are trimmed by 6 bases and 0 bases, leaving 10 bases between them. The CDR3 runs 13 amino acids, cysteine and phenylalanine included. Only the CDR3 portion is preserved as DNA: 39 bases, with reading frame beginning at the first base. To demonstrate the VDJtools post-analysis software, the study profiled TCR beta repertoires from the peripheral blood of 10 to 15 young patients with multiple sclerosis. Multiple sclerosis patients were children and adolescents aged 6 to 15 years. Sequencing was done on a sample of blood. This chain is built from TRBV20-1 and TRBJ2-3; a weak D assignment points to TRBD2 (5 bases agree). The clonotype comes from a girl aged 2 to 10 with multiple sclerosis. The CDR3 has the sequence CSAEAPSTDTQYF. The DNA sequence is given as TGCAGTGCGGAGGCCCCTAGCACAGATACGCAGTATTTT.